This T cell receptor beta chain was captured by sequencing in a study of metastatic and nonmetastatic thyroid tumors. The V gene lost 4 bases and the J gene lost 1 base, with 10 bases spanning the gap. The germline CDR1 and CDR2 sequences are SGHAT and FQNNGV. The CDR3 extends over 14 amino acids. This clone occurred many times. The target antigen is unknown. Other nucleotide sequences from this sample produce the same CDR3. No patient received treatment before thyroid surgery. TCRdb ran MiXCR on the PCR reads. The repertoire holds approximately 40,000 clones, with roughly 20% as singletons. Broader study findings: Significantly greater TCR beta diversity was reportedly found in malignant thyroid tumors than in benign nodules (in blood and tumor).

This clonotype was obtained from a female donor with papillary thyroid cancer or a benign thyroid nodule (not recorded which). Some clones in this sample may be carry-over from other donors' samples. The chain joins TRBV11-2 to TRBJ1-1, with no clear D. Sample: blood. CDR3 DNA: TGTGCCAGCAGCTCAGGCCAGCCGAACACTGAAGCTTTCTTT. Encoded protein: CASSSGQPNTEAFF.